A single sample gave rise to the 12 T cell receptor beta chains below, sequenced in a study of shared clonotypes between healthy human individuals. Repertoires were generated with immunoSEQ multiplex PCR, while TCRdb's copy carries only in-frame clones and drops some. The sample carries about 2 million clones, less than 95% recorded once. The naive CD8 fraction comprised CD45RO-negative cells positively selected for CCR7 and excluded terminally differentiated effector memory CD45RA+ cells. Input material: naive CD8+ T cells sorted from blood. The receptor set was obtained from a man in his late teens or twenties in good health.

The V gene is TRBV11-2, the J gene TRBJ1-1, with D possibly matching TRBD1 (6 bases). The CDR3 extends over 17 amino acids. Germline lookup yields CDR1 SGHAT and CDR2 FQNNGV. Trimming pared 3 bases from V and 8 bases from J, leaving 25 bases between. CDR3 nucleotide sequence: TGTGCCAGCAGCTTTTCTCCTCCGGGACACCGAAGAGGGGAAGCTTTCTTT. The encoded protein is CASSFSPPGHRRGEAFF.

The chain uses TRBV5-1 and TRBJ2-2, with D perhaps TRBD1 (5 bases). Trimming removed 5 bases at V and 1 base at J, with 9 bases between. The CDR3 runs to 14 residues. Germline V CDR1 and CDR2: SGHRS, YFSETQ. CDR3 protein: CASRTDLNTGELFF. The DNA for the CDR3 is TGCGCCAGCAGGACAGATTTGAACACCGGGGAGCTGTTTTTT.

The chain joins TRBV5-5 to TRBJ1-2; 9 bases agree with TRBD1. This CDR3 contains 14 residues. The V gene's germline CDR1 is SGHKS and CDR2 YYEKEE (reference sequence). Trimming took 3 bases from V and 3 from J; bases not matched to a gene: 3. The DNA for the CDR3 is TGTGCCAGCAGCTGGACAGGGGCTGACTATGGCTACACCTTC. It codes for CASSWTGADYGYTF.

This chain connects TRBV4-1 to TRBJ2-2, with 7 bases fitting TRBD2. Germline trimming cut 6 bases from V and 1 base from J; bases unmatched to any gene: 8. The germline CDR1 and CDR2 sequences are MGHRA and YSYEKL. The CDR3 runs to 16 residues. DNA for the CDR3: TGCGCCAGCAGTCTAGTCGGGGGGAGGAACACCGGGGAGCTGTTTTTT. Its translation: CASSLVGGRNTGELFF.

The V call is TRBV27, the J call TRBJ2-7; 11 bases align to TRBD1. Germline loops: CDR1 MNHEY, CDR2 SMNVEV (reference sequence). CDR3 length: 14 amino acids. Losses at the gene ends were 7 bases for V and 3 bases for J; bases not matched to a gene: 5. In nucleotides, the CDR3 is TGTGCCAGCAAGCCGGGACAGGGGGTCTACGAGCAGTACTTC. Its translation is CASKPGQGVYEQYF.

This chain connects TRBV18 to TRBJ2-3, with 8 bases aligning to TRBD1. The V and J ends lost 3 bases and 1 base, in that order; junction bases with no gene match: 12. Germline V gives CDR1 KGHSH, CDR2 LQKENI. The CDR3 extends over 18 amino acids. Here the CDR3 reads CASSPPRVTGEGTDTQYF. The DNA for the CDR3 is TGTGCCAGCTCACCCCCTCGAGTGACAGGGGAAGGCACAGATACGCAGTATTTT.

The chain uses TRBV19 and TRBJ1-4; tentative D call: TRBD1 (6 bases). V lost 2 bases and J lost 7, with 14 bases in between. The CDR3 loop spans 15 amino acids. Germline V gives CDR1 LNHDA, CDR2 SQIVND (reference sequence). In DNA, the CDR3 is TGTGCCAGTAGTATATATCGACAGGCGGGTGAAAAACTGTTTTTT. Its translation: CASSIYRQAGEKLFF.

This chain uses TRBV11-2 with TRBJ2-1; no firm D call. The length of the CDR3 is 12 residues. Germline V gives CDR1 SGHAT, CDR2 FQNNGV. Trimming stripped 5 bases from V and 7 bases from J, with 9 bases between. CDR3 sequence reads: CASSPNRNEQFF. The CDR3 coding sequence is TGTGCCAGCAGCCCCAACCGGAATGAGCAGTTCTTC.

The chain uses TRBV13 and TRBJ2-5, with 14 nucleotides matching TRBD2. The length of the CDR3 is 17 residues. The germline V gene encodes CDR1 PRHDT and CDR2 FYEKMQ (reference sequence). J gave up 2 bases and V 5 bases, and 7 bases lay outside the gene matches. This CDR3 is CASSPEGLAGAQETQYF. CDR3 DNA sequence: TGTGCCAGCAGCCCGGAGGGACTAGCGGGAGCGCAAGAGACCCAGTACTTC.

This clone was observed once. The J gene is TRBJ1-5, the V gene TRBV2; D gene ambiguous. V was clipped by 4 bases and J by 4 bases, with 5 bases between them. The CDR3 has 12 amino acids. Germline CDR1 and CDR2: SNHLY and FYNNEI. The CDR3 sequence is CASSVDNQPQHF. Written as DNA, the CDR3 is TGTGCCAGCAGTGTTGATAATCAGCCCCAGCATTTT.

This chain links TRBV7-2 with TRBJ2-7; D ambiguous. Germline assignment: CDR1 SGHTA and CDR2 FQGNSA. This CDR3 has 12 residues. Trimming took off 6 bases at V and 3 bases at J, with 9 bases between the two ends. Here the CDR3 DNA reads TGTGCCAGCAGAGGGTCTGGCTACGAGCAGTACTTC. This gives the protein CASRGSGYEQYF.

The J gene is TRBJ2-2, the V gene TRBV19, with no clear D. The V gene's germline CDR1 is LNHDA and CDR2 SQIVND (reference sequence). The CDR3 is 17 residues long. V lost 0 bases and J lost 4, with 15 bases in between. Here the CDR3 DNA reads TGTGCCAGTAGTATAGATCTCGAGCCCGGATTCACCGGGGAGCTGTTTTTT. Encoded protein: CASSIDLEPGFTGELFF.